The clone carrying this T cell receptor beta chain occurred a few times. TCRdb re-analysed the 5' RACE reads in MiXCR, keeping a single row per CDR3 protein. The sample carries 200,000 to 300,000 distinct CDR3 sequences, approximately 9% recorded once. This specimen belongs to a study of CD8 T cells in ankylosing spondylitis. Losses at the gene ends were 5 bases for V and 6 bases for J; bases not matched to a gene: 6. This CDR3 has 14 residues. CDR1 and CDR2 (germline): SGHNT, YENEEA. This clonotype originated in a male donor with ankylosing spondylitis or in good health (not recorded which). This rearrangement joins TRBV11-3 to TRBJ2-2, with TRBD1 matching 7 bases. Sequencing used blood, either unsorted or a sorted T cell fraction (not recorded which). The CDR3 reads CASSATGSAGELFF. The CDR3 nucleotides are TGTGCCAGCAGCGCGACAGGGTCCGCCGGGGAGCTGTTTTTT.